The clone carrying this T cell receptor beta chain came up many times. Antigen unknown. This sample is part of a study of CD8 T cells in ankylosing spondylitis. The study's findings and limits: A TCR beta motif made of eight highly homologous variants seemed typical of ankylosing spondylitis blood.

With molecular barcodes, quantitative 5'-RACE was used to make the TCR beta libraries. TCRdb re-called the 5' RACE reads through MiXCR, storing one row per CDR3 protein. The sample records 200,000 or so distinct CDR3 sequences, 10% to 15% being singletons. The CDR3 has 17 residues. Germline V gene sequence: CDR1 SGHTA, CDR2 FQGNSA. Trimming removed 0 bases from V and 8 bases from J, with 21 bases in between. The clonotype originates from a female donor with ankylosing spondylitis or in good health (not recorded which). The sequenced material came from blood, either unsorted or a sorted T cell fraction (not recorded which). The J gene is TRBJ2-3, the V gene TRBV7-2; D possibly corresponds to TRBD1 (6 bases). The CDR3 DNA is TGTGCCAGCAGCTTAGCGCTAGGTACAGGGTATGGGGGTACGCAGTATTTT. It yields the protein CASSLALGTGYGGTQYF.